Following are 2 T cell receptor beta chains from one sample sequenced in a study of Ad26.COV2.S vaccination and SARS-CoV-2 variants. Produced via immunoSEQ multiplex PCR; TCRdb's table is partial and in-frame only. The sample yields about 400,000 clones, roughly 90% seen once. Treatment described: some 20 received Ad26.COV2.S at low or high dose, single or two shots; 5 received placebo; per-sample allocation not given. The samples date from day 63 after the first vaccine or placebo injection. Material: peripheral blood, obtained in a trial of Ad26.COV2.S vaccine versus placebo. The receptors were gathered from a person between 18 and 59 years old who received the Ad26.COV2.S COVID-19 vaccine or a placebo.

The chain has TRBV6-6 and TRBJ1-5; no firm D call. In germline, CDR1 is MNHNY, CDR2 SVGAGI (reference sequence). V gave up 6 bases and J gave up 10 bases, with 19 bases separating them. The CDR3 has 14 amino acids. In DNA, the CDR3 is TGTGCCAGCAGACTAACCGGGCAAGTAGGCCCCCAGCATTTT. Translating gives CASRLTGQVGPQHF.

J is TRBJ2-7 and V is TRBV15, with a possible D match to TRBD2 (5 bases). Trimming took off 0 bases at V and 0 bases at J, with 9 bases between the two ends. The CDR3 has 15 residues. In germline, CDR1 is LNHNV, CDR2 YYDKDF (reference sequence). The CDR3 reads CATSRDSRDSYEQYF. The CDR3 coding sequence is TGTGCCACCAGCAGAGATAGCCGGGACTCCTACGAGCAGTACTTC.